This is a list of T cell receptor beta chains from one sample in a study of T cells in Graves' hyperthyroidism and ophthalmopathy. TCRdb re-derived calls from the multiplex PCR reads in MiXCR, one entry per CDR3 protein. The data hold some 720,000 distinct CDR3 sequences, with 15% to 20% observed a single time. The sequenced sample was blood. Receptors were obtained from a man younger than 30 with Graves' hyperthyroidism. Each CDR3 is given with its conserved first and last residue. The D gene is left open where the match is weak. Some rows have no size entry. The others give once, few or many, or a class for an expanded clone.

>TRBJ2-2|TRBV27|15|TRBD1|-
TGTGCCAGCAGACTCGGGACAGTGAACACCGGGGAGCTGTTTTTT
CASRLGTVNTGELFF
>TRBJ2-1|TRBV12-3/TRBV12-4|11|-|many
TGTGCCAGCATCATGGGGGGTGAGCAGTTCTTC
CASIMGGEQFF
>TRBJ2-3|TRBV6-1|13|-|few
TGTGCCGGCAGTCGTAGGGAGGTAGATACGCAGTATTTT
CAGSRREVDTQYF
>TRBJ2-7|TRBV27|14|-|few
TGTGCCAGCAGTCCCGGACTGGCTAGGGGCGAGCAGTACTTC
CASSPGLARGEQYF
>TRBJ2-1|TRBV7-9|14|-|many
TGTGCCAGCAGCGGAGTTTTGGGGGGCAATGAGCAGTTCTTC
CASSGVLGGNEQFF
>TRBJ2-5|TRBV9|15|-|few
TGTGCCAGCAGCGTACGGACGGGAGCTGTAGAGACCCAGTACTTC
CASSVRTGAVETQYF
>TRBJ1-2|TRBV28|15|-|-
TGTGCCAGCACCCTCCCCAGTACACTTGGGTATGGCTACACCTTC
CASTLPSTLGYGYTF
>TRBJ2-3|TRBV7-9|17|TRBD2|many
TGTGCCAGCAGCTACGGCCAGGCTAGCGGGTACTCAGATACGCAGTATTTT
CASSYGQASGYSDTQYF
>TRBJ1-1|TRBV6-2/TRBV6-3|13|-|once
TGTGCCAGCAGTTATGGAGGGACGGGGCCTCCTTTCTTT
CASSYGGTGPPFF
>TRBJ2-5|TRBV11-1|14|-|many
TGTGCCAGCACCTCGGGCAGTAGTCTTGAGACCCAGTACTTC
CASTSGSSLETQYF
>TRBJ1-6|TRBV18|15|TRBD1|few
TGTGCCAGCTCTCTTCAAGGACAGGGCGGCTCACCCCTCCACTTT
CASSLQGQGGSPLHF
>TRBJ1-2|TRBV12-3/TRBV12-4|13|TRBD1|many
TGTGCCACCTGGACAGGTCCTAACTATGGCTACACCTTC
CATWTGPNYGYTF
>TRBJ2-3|TRBV13|14|TRBD2|few
TGTGCCAGCAGCTTGGGCGCGGGAGCAGATACGCAGTATTTT
CASSLGAGADTQYF
>TRBJ2-1|TRBV11-2|16|-|many
TGTGCCAGCAGCTACGACAGGTTAGGCTCCTACAATGAGCAGTTCTTC
CASSYDRLGSYNEQFF
>TRBJ2-2|TRBV2|13|-|-
TGTGCCGGCAGAGGGTGGAACACCGGGGAGCTGTTTTTT
CAGRGWNTGELFF
>TRBJ1-3|TRBV7-2|15|-|-
TGTGCCAGCAGCTTAGCGCTGGGAACTGGAAACACCATATATTTT
CASSLALGTGNTIYF
>TRBJ2-7|TRBV7-2|15|TRBD1|many
TGTGCCAGCAGCTTAGGCGGACAGGCTCACGCCGAGCAGTACTTC
CASSLGGQAHAEQYF
>TRBJ2-1|TRBV7-9|15|-|many
TGTGCCAGCAGCTCCCCTACTTGGGGGCGTGATGAGCAGTTCTTC
CASSSPTWGRDEQFF
>TRBJ1-1|TRBV7-2|15|TRBD1|-
TGTGCCAGCAGACTCCTCGGGACAGGGCACACTGAAGCTTTCTTT
CASRLLGTGHTEAFF
>TRBJ2-7|TRBV19|14|TRBD1|-
TGTGCCAGTAGTATTCAGGGGGTGGCCTCCGAGCAGTACTTC
CASSIQGVASEQYF
>TRBJ2-3|TRBV7-9|15|TRBD1|many
TGTGCCAGCAGCCGAATGGACAGGGGACCAGATACGCAGTATTTT
CASSRMDRGPDTQYF
>TRBJ2-7|TRBV28|16|TRBD1|many
TGTGCCAGCAGTTTATGGACAGGGGGCGGTTCCTACGAGCAGTACTTC
CASSLWTGGGSYEQYF
>TRBJ2-2|TRBV28|15|TRBD1|few
TGTGCCAGCAGTCTACTCGGGACAGGGACCGGGGAGCTGTTTTTT
CASSLLGTGTGELFF
>TRBJ2-2|TRBV9|14|-|-
TGTGCCAGCACCCCGTACAGGGTCCCCGGGGAGCTGTTTTTT
CASTPYRVPGELFF
>TRBJ1-5|TRBV28|15|TRBD1|many
TGTGCCAGCAGTTGGATGACAGGGGGGTTTCAGCCCCAGCATTTT
CASSWMTGGFQPQHF
>TRBJ2-1|TRBV11-2|14|-|many
TGTGCCACTGAGGACTCACGCTCCTACAATGAGCAGTTCTTC
CATEDSRSYNEQFF
>TRBJ2-7|TRBV30|12|-|many
TGTGCCTGGAGTGTACAGACCTACGAGCAGTACTTC
CAWSVQTYEQYF
>TRBJ1-2|TRBV10-1|13|TRBD1|few
TGCGCCAGCAGCGAACGAGGGACAGGGGATTCCACCTTC
CASSERGTGDSTF
>TRBJ1-1|TRBV20-1|16|-|few
TGCAGTGCTAGAGATTGGAGGACAGAGCCGAACACTGAAGCTTTCTTT
CSARDWRTEPNTEAFF
>TRBJ1-1|TRBV5-8|14|-|few
TGTGCCAGCAGCCGGGGACACCTCAACACTGAAGCTTTCTTT
CASSRGHLNTEAFF
>TRBJ1-2|TRBV29-1|11|-|few
TGCAGCGTTGATGGCTCGAATGGCTACACCTTC
CSVDGSNGYTF
>TRBJ2-2|TRBV2|10|-|few
TGTGCCAGCAGCTACAGGGAGCTGTTTTTT
CASSYRELFF
>TRBJ2-7|TRBV6-1|15|-|few
TGTGCCAGCAGTGCCCTCGGACACATTTCCTACGAGCAGTACTTC
CASSALGHISYEQYF
>TRBJ2-3|TRBV6-1|15|-|many
TGTGCCAGCAGCCCCACCGAACACCAACACGGGGCGCAGTATTTT
CASSPTEHQHGAQYF
>TRBJ2-7|TRBV18|15|TRBD2|many
TGTGCCAGCTCAGCGGTGGCTAGCGGGACCTACGAGCAGTACTTC
CASSAVASGTYEQYF
>TRBJ2-1|TRBV20-1|12|-|few
TGCAGTGCCCTAGAGGGCTACAATGAGCAGTTCTTC
CSALEGYNEQFF
>TRBJ2-1|TRBV12-3/TRBV12-4|12|TRBD2|many
TGTGCCAGCAGCAAACTAGCGGGAAGGCAGTTCTTC
CASSKLAGRQFF
>TRBJ2-2|TRBV27|17|TRBD2|-
TGTGCCAGCAGCCCTCAACTTAGCGGGAGGGGCACCGGGGAGCTGTTTTTT
CASSPQLSGRGTGELFF
>TRBJ1-4|TRBV6-1|15|-|few
TGTGCCAGCAGTTCCCAGGGGTTCACTAATGAAAAACTGTTTTTT
CASSSQGFTNEKLFF
>TRBJ1-5|TRBV28|14|-|many
TGTGCCAGCAGTCCCGACACCAACCCAGGGCCCCAGCATTTT
CASSPDTNPGPQHF
>TRBJ2-7|TRBV7-8|17|TRBD2|many
TGTGCCAGCACCCAGACAGAAGGCGGGAGGGTTCTATACGAGCAGTACTTC
CASTQTEGGRVLYEQYF
>TRBJ2-7|TRBV28|14|TRBD1|many
TGTGCCAGCAGTTTACCTCGGACAGGTACGAAGCAGTACTTC
CASSLPRTGTKQYF
>TRBJ1-5|TRBV28|14|-|many
TGTGCCAGCTCGAGCACAGGGCGGGAACAGCCCCAGCATTTT
CASSSTGREQPQHF
>TRBJ2-3|TRBV28|14|-|many
TGTGCCAGCAGCCAACCGCGTAGGGGGGATACGCAGTATTTT
CASSQPRRGDTQYF
>TRBJ1-1|TRBV30|15|-|-
TGTGCCTGGAACCGCGGACAGACCATGAACACTGAAGCTTTCTTT
CAWNRGQTMNTEAFF
>TRBJ2-7|TRBV7-9|15|TRBD2|many
TGTGCCAGCAGCCTCTGGACTAGCGGGACCTACGAGCAGTACTTC
CASSLWTSGTYEQYF
>TRBJ1-2|TRBV6-1|12|-|many
TGTGCCAGCAGCCGGGGGAACTATGGCTACACCTTC
CASSRGNYGYTF
>TRBJ1-1|TRBV7-9|18|-|-
TGTGCCAGCAGCTTAATTTTTTCGACGGAAACAGTGAACACTGAAGCTTTCTTT
CASSLIFSTETVNTEAFF
>TRBJ2-1|TRBV14|13|TRBD1|few
TGTGCCAGCAGCCAAGAATGGGACAGGGAGCTGTTCTTC
CASSQEWDRELFF
>TRBJ2-3|TRBV20-1|15|-|many
TGCAGTGCTAGAGATAGATTCGGGGGCACAGATACGCAGTATTTT
CSARDRFGGTDTQYF
>TRBJ2-4|TRBV12-3/TRBV12-4|13|-|many
TGTGCCAGCAGTTTAAGAGGAGCAGACATTCAGTACTTC
CASSLRGADIQYF
>TRBJ2-7|TRBV7-2|16|TRBD2|many
TGTGCCAGCAGCCCCCGAGGTAGCGGGTATCCCTACGAGCAGTACTTC
CASSPRGSGYPYEQYF
>TRBJ2-5|TRBV28|18|TRBD2|many
TGTGCCAGCAGTTCGCCGGGACTAGCCAACAGGAGAGGGGAGACCCAGTACTTC
CASSSPGLANRRGETQYF
>TRBJ2-1|TRBV9|14|-|-
TGTGCCAGCAGCGTAGGACTAGTCGGCAATGAGCAGTTCTTC
CASSVGLVGNEQFF
>TRBJ2-3|TRBV12-3/TRBV12-4|17|TRBD2|-
TGTGCCAGCAGGGGACTAGCGGGGACTTCTAGCACAGATACGCAGTATTTT
CASRGLAGTSSTDTQYF
>TRBJ2-2|TRBV19|14|-|-
TGTGCCAGCCGCGGACAGCAGAACACCGGGGAGCTGTTTTTT
CASRGQQNTGELFF
>TRBJ2-3|TRBV7-6|15|-|few
TGTGCCAGCAGCATCACGGTACGGTCCACAGATACGCAGTATTTT
CASSITVRSTDTQYF
>TRBJ1-2|TRBV5-1|15|-|-
TGCGCCAGCAGCTTAGAAACGGGGAGCGGCTATGGCTACACCTTC
CASSLETGSGYGYTF
>TRBJ2-3|TRBV9|15|TRBD2|few
TGTGCCAGCAGCCGGAACGGCGGGAGGACAGATACGCAGTATTTT
CASSRNGGRTDTQYF